The 27 T cell receptor beta chains below all came from one sample that was sequenced in a study of T-cell memory formation after mild COVID-19. TCRdb re-derived calls from the 5' RACE reads in MiXCR, one entry per CDR3 protein. The table shows about 430,000 distinct CDR3 sequences, with around 17% occurring only once. Specimen: PBMCs or a T cell subset sorted from them (not recorded which). All receptors come from a young man who had mild COVID-19 (a few samples of this study predate the infection). Cell type and time point are not known.

There are a few counts of this clonotype. The V and J genes are TRBV6-1 and TRBJ1-2, with a weak D call TRBD1 (6 bases). Germline values: CDR1 MNHNS, CDR2 SASEGT. Trimming removed 5 bases from V and 10 bases from J, with 14 bases in between. The CDR3 spans 12 residues. The CDR3 here is CASSPQGRDYTF. The CDR3 coding sequence is TGTGCCAGCAGTCCGCAGGGGCGCGACTACACCTTC.

The sample holds many counts of this clonotype. The chain has TRBV12-3 or TRBV12-4 and TRBJ1-4; D remains ambiguous. The CDR3 length is 14 residues. Deletions cut 3 bases from V and 0 bases from J, with 5 bases between. The CDR3 DNA sequence: TGTGCCAGCAGTTTTGGCGCAACTAATGAAAAACTGTTTTTT. As protein: CASSFGATNEKLFF.

The V call is TRBV24-1, the J call TRBJ2-1; tentative D call: TRBD2 (5 bases). Germline loops: CDR1 KGHDR, CDR2 SFDVKD. This CDR3 contains 14 residues. V lost 4 bases and J lost 6, with 12 bases in between. CDR3 sequence: CATSDSVRANEQFF. Here the CDR3 DNA reads TGTGCCACCAGTGACTCCGTGAGGGCCAATGAGCAGTTCTTC.

This clonotype was seen a handful of times. The chain has TRBV7-8 and TRBJ2-7; possible D gene TRBD1, 5 bases. CDR3 length: 12 residues. Per the germline V gene, CDR1 is SGHVS and CDR2 is FQNEAQ. CDR3: CASQGENYEQYV. DNA of the CDR3: TGTGCGTCACAAGGGGAAAACTACGAGCAGTACGTC.

This clonotype was counted only a few times. The genes are TRBV14 and TRBJ2-5; TRBD1 or TRBD2 may be the D gene (5 bases each). The CDR3 has 15 residues. Germline CDR1 reads SGHDN; CDR2 reads FVKESK. The germline V and J ends were trimmed by 4 bases and 6 bases, with 18 bases remaining between them. CDR3 nucleotides: TGTGCCAGCAGCCGAGGGGCCGCCACTGGGAAGACCCAGTACTTC. It encodes CASSRGAATGKTQYF.

The table lists this clonotype with many counts. The gene calls are TRBV7-2 and TRBJ1-2; tentatively, D is TRBD1 (5 bases). The ends were cut back, 7 bases at V and 4 bases at J, with 19 bases in the middle. This CDR3 contains 15 residues. CDR1 and CDR2 from the germline V gene are SGHTA and FQGNSA. The CDR3 nucleotides are TGTGCCAGCACCATACCGGGGGGAGGGTCCTATGGCTACACCTTC. It yields the protein CASTIPGGGSYGYTF. Full variable domain (outside the CDR3, taken from reference TRBV7-2 and TRBJ1-2): GAGVSQSPSNKVTEKGKDVELRCDPISGHTALYWYRQSLGQGLEFLIYFQGNSAPDKSGLPSDRFSAERTGGSVSTLTIQRTQQEDSAVYLCASTIPGGGSYGYTFGSGTRLTVV.

V usage is TRBV11-2 and J usage is TRBJ2-6; a weak D match, TRBD2 (6 bases). Per the germline V gene, CDR1 is SGHAT and CDR2 is FQNNGV. The CDR3 has 15 residues. The V end was cut by 5 bases, the J end by 3 bases, with 11 bases between. The CDR3 DNA reads TGTGCCAGCAGCGGAGGGGTAGGTGGGGCCAACGTCCTGACTTTC. Protein product: CASSGGVGGANVLTF.

The chain uses TRBV7-6 and TRBJ2-5; D is undetermined. V was pared by 5 bases and J by 7 bases, with 23 bases between. This CDR3 has 16 amino acids. CDR1 and CDR2 (germline): SGHVS, FNYEAQ. In DNA, the CDR3 is TGTGCCAGCAGCCCCAACGTGGCTACCCAATCCCGGACCCAGTACTTC. Amino acids: CASSPNVATQSRTQYF.

V usage is TRBV7-2 and J usage is TRBJ2-7, with D perhaps TRBD1 or TRBD2 (5 bases each). The CDR3 contains 15 residues. Trimming cost V 3 bases and J 4 bases, with 16 bases left between them. From germline, CDR1 is SGHTA and CDR2 FQGNSA. CDR3 nucleotides: TGTGCCAGCAGCTTTTCCGGGACGAACCCTTACGAGCAGTACTTC. It yields the protein CASSFSGTNPYEQYF.

This chain links TRBV30 with TRBJ2-5; the match to TRBD2 covers 8 bases. V was pared by 2 bases and J by 4 bases, with 12 bases of the junction left unmatched. The CDR3 totals 16 residues. Germline-derived CDR1 and CDR2 are GTSNPN and SVGIG (reference sequence). Here the CDR3 reads CAWSPPPDRGGETQYF. Written as DNA, the CDR3 is TGTGCCTGGAGTCCACCACCAGACCGGGGGGGAGAGACCCAGTACTTC. The complete variable domain, with remaining parts taken from reference TRBV30 and TRBJ2-5, reads SQTIHQWPATLVQPVGSPLSLECTVEGTSNPNLYWYRQAAGRGLQLLFYSVGIGQISSEVPQNLSASRPQDRQFILSSKKLLLSDSGFYLCAWSPPPDRGGETQYFGPGTRLLVL.

The table lists this clonotype with a few counts. This chain connects TRBV12-3 or TRBV12-4 to TRBJ2-2, with 7 bases that match TRBD1. Germline trimming cut 6 bases from V and 5 bases from J; bases unmatched to any gene: 12. The CDR3 is made up of 16 amino acids. The CDR3 DNA sequence: TGTGCCAGCAGCCCAGACAGGGCCGTGGTGACCGGGGAGCTGTTTTTT. This translates into CASSPDRAVVTGELFF.

This clonotype was picked up a small number of times. This chain links TRBV4-1 with TRBJ2-3, with a weak D call TRBD2 (5 bases). Germline V CDR1 and CDR2: MGHRA, YSYEKL. The CDR3 has 14 amino acids. With 5 bases removed from V and 0 bases from J, the gap between germline ends came to 9 bases. The CDR3 region has the DNA TGCGCCAGCAGCGTAGCGCGTAGCACAGATACGCAGTATTTT. Protein sequence: CASSVARSTDTQYF.

This chain links TRBV12-3 or TRBV12-4 with TRBJ1-5; no clear D gene. This CDR3 is 15 amino acids long. Trimming took 6 bases from V and 9 from J, leaving 21 bases between them. The chain's CDR3 is CASSNRANPHSPQHF. For the CDR3, the DNA is TGTGCCAGCAGCAACCGGGCTAACCCCCATTCGCCCCAGCATTTT.

This clonotype appeared many times. The chain combines TRBV4-2 with TRBJ2-7; the D gene is possibly TRBD1 (6 bases). Trimming cost V 1 base and J 5 bases, with 15 bases left between them. This CDR3 comprises 15 residues. Germline loops: CDR1 LGHNA, CDR2 YNFKEQ. The CDR3 DNA follows: TGTGCCAGCAGCCAAGTTCCCGGACAGTCCCACGAGCAGTACTTC. Translated, it gives CASSQVPGQSHEQYF.

This clonotype was picked up one time. The genes are TRBV5-6 and TRBJ2-7, with 11 bases lining up with TRBD1. V shed 4 bases and J 2 bases; nucleotides not matched to a gene: 2. Per germline, CDR1 SGHDT and CDR2 YYEEEE. CDR3 length: 14 residues. The CDR3 DNA reads TGTGCCAGCAGCGCGGGACAGGGGGCCTACGAGCAGTACGTC. This encodes CASSAGQGAYEQYV.

The rearrangement uses TRBV2 and TRBJ2-5; TRBD2 matches 8 bases. The CDR3 contains 17 residues. After removal of 1 base from V and 4 bases from J, the junction contained 11 bases not matched to a gene. Germline lookup yields CDR1 SNHLY and CDR2 FYNNEI. This CDR3 reads CASSEGFGSGVIETQYF. The CDR3 bases are TGTGCCAGCAGTGAAGGGTTCGGTAGCGGGGTAATAGAGACCCAGTACTTC.

This clonotype has a handful of counts. The chain uses TRBV18 and TRBJ1-2; D gene ambiguous. The CDR3 is 15 residues long. Germline V gene data show CDR1 as KGHSH and CDR2 as LQKENI. Trimming removed 3 bases at V and 0 bases at J, with 11 bases between. CDR3 in amino acids: CASSPGPGSNYGYTF. The CDR3 region has the DNA TGTGCCAGCTCACCCGGCCCGGGATCTAACTATGGCTACACCTTC. Filled out from reference TRBV18 and TRBJ1-2, the complete variable domain reads NAGVMQNPRHLVRRRGQEARLRCSPMKGHSHVYWYRQLPEEGLKFMVYLQKENIIDESGMPKERFSAEFPKEGPSILRIQQVVRGDSAAYFCASSPGPGSNYGYTFGSGTRLTVV.

This clonotype was seen a few times. The chain recombines TRBV6-5 with TRBJ1-1; D remains unclear. There are 14 residues in the CDR3. Germline V gene data show CDR1 as MNHEY and CDR2 as SVGAGI. Trimming cost V 3 bases and J 6 bases, with 14 bases left between them. The CDR3 bases are TGTGCCAGCAGTTATAAGGAGGGTTCAGCTGAAGCTTTCTTT. Residues: CASSYKEGSAEAFF.

This chain joins TRBV28 and TRBJ1-2; no clear D. V dropped 4 bases and J dropped 3 bases, with 12 bases sitting between them. The V gene's germline CDR1 is MDHEN and CDR2 SYDVKM. CDR3 length: 14 amino acids. The CDR3 region has the DNA TGTGCCAGCAGTTCATCAGGCGCCCACTATGGCTACACCTTC. This gives the protein CASSSSGAHYGYTF.

V and J are TRBV4-3 and TRBJ1-1; 8 bases line up with TRBD1. The CDR3 extends over 14 amino acids. The germline gives CDR1 LGHNA, CDR2 YSLEER. The V gene end was trimmed by 2 bases and the J gene end by 8 bases; junction bases not matched to a gene: 7. In nucleotides, the CDR3 is TGCGCCAGCAGCCAAAAACAGGGGGTTGGGGAAGCTTTCTTT. Translating it yields CASSQKQGVGEAFF.

For this clonotype: The junction does not match germline at one end; this may be a read error. V gene TRBV19 combines with J gene TRBJ2-2; possibly TRBD2 for D (5 bases). The CDR3 length is 16 residues. Germline V gene data show CDR1 as LNHDA and CDR2 as SQIVND (reference sequence). The CDR3 region has the DNA TGTGCAAGTAGTATTCGTGGCGGGCGAGACACCGGGGAGCTGTTTTTT. Its protein product is CASSIRGGRDTGELFF.

In this sample, this clonotype turned up once. J is TRBJ2-2 and V is TRBV5-5; perhaps TRBD2 as D (7 bases). V dropped 4 bases and J dropped 6 bases, with 19 bases sitting between them. The V gene's germline CDR1 is SGHKS and CDR2 YYEKEE (reference sequence). The CDR3 loop spans 16 amino acids. CDR3 sequence reads: CASSPPAGAMAGELFF. The CDR3 DNA follows: TGTGCCAGCAGCCCCCCCGCGGGGGCGATGGCCGGGGAGCTGTTTTTT.

The rearrangement uses TRBV5-1 and TRBJ1-2; no reliable D call. This CDR3 is 14 amino acids long. The V end lost 4 bases, the J end lost 9 bases, and 19 bases lay between the germline ends. Germline loops: CDR1 SGHRS, CDR2 YFSETQ. DNA of the CDR3: TGCGCCAGCAGCCCGTCGCCCCAGGACGGCAGCTACACCTTC. Translating gives CASSPSPQDGSYTF.

This chain uses TRBV7-2 with TRBJ1-4, with a tentative D call TRBD1 (5 bases). The CDR3 spans 14 residues. Germline-derived CDR1 and CDR2 are SGHTA and FQGNSA. Trimming cost V 4 bases and J 7 bases, with 13 bases left between them. The CDR3 reads CASSYQGVTEKLFF. CDR3 DNA: TGTGCCAGCAGCTACCAGGGTGTGACTGAAAAACTGTTTTTT.

This clonotype has more than one count but fewer than ten. The V and J genes are TRBV7-3 and TRBJ2-3; 13 nucleotides align to TRBD2. Germline V lookup: CDR1 SGHTA, CDR2 FQGTGA. V shed 4 bases, J shed 4 bases, and the junction held 2 bases outside the gene matches. The CDR3 is 15 amino acids. For the CDR3, the DNA is TGTGCCAGCAGCTCCGGACTAGCGGGGGCAGATACGCAGTATTTT. It encodes CASSSGLAGADTQYF.

This chain uses TRBV10-1 with TRBJ1-5; maybe TRBD1 (6 bases). V was cut by 4 bases and J by 5 bases, with 18 bases left in between. Germline CDR1 WNHNN, CDR2 SYGVQD (reference sequence). The CDR3 consists of 16 residues. In DNA, the CDR3 is TGCGCCAGCAGTGGGGGGCGCGCGCGCGCGGATCAGCCCCAGCATTTT. Encoded protein: CASSGGRARADQPQHF.

This chain joins TRBV7-9 and TRBJ1-4; TRBD1 agrees at 7 bases. Trimming at V came to 5 bases and at J to 8 bases, leaving 23 bases not matched to a gene. The germline CDR1 and CDR2 sequences are SEHNR and FQNEAQ (reference sequence). This CDR3 spans 19 amino acids. CDR3 in amino acids: CASSLTQWGRGRQEEKLFF. The CDR3 DNA sequence: TGTGCCAGCAGCCTCACTCAATGGGGTAGGGGGCGCCAGGAGGAAAAACTGTTTTTT.